This T cell receptor beta chain was recorded in a study of CD8 T cells in Susac syndrome. Random hexamers were used to reverse transcribe about 0.5 to 1 ug of RNA. In TCRdb, the immunoSEQ multiplex PCR reads were re-called with MiXCR into one record per CDR3 protein. There are about 190,000 distinct CDR3 sequences in the sample; 90% to 95% occur only once, and roughly 0.087% lies in the top ten. This sequence was found in a human donor with Susac syndrome. Sequenced sample: CD4+ T cells from PBMCs.

In DNA form, the CDR3 reads TGTGCCAGCAGGGCGATATTAAAAGACACAAAAGAGACCCAGTACTTC. Amino acid sequence: CASRAILKDTKETQYF. V gene TRBV28 combines with J gene TRBJ2-5; D unclear. V shed 6 bases and J shed 3 bases, with 20 bases lying between them. This CDR3 spans 16 amino acids. Germline loops: CDR1 MDHEN, CDR2 SYDVKM.